The clone carrying this T cell receptor beta chain was seen more than once but under ten times. Its antigen remains unidentified. The data derive from a study of beta chain features in type 1 diabetes. Study observations and caveats: Shortening of TCRB CDR3s, moderate but significant, appeared in all four CD4+ subsets of Type 1 diabetes patients.

All of the isolated RNA was reverse transcribed, so expressed TCRB transcripts were sequenced. The method was immunoSEQ multiplex PCR; TCRdb's version includes in-frame clones alone and lacks a portion of them. This sample has 500,000 to 650,000 clones; over 10% occur once, and the top ten carry 0.095% to 0.15%. Based on CD45RO/CCR7/CD25/CD127/CD95/CD27, CD4+ regulatory, stem cell-like memory, naive and central memory cells were sorted. Sorted populations all had greater than 95% purity. With V trimmed by 0 bases and J by 4 bases, 5 bases remained unmatched. The CDR3 loop spans 15 amino acids. In germline, CDR1 is LGHNA, CDR2 YNFKEQ.

Sequences were obtained from naive CD4+ T cells from blood. This receptor was taken from a man aged 25-45 years with type 1 diabetes. The V gene is TRBV4-2, the J gene TRBJ1-2; 7 nucleotides agree with TRBD1. The CDR3 DNA follows: TGTGCCAGCAGCCAAGAAGGGGACAGCACCTATGGCTACACCTTC. Amino acid sequence: CASSQEGDSTYGYTF.